One and the same sample provided the 8 T cell receptor beta chains below, sequenced in a study of blood T cell repertoires in COVID-19. Generated by immunoSEQ multiplex PCR, the TCRdb table keeps only in-frame clones and is missing some. The sample gives approximately 300,000 clones, 87% of which show up once; roughly 2.1% is in the top ten. The sample consisted of peripheral blood. The receptors stem from a man between 18 and 29 years old with active or convalescent COVID-19.

The rearrangement uses TRBV27 and TRBJ2-7; D is possibly TRBD1 (6 bases). The germline V gene has CDR1 MNHEY and CDR2 SMNVEV (reference sequence). The V end was cut by 10 bases, the J end by 1 base, with 14 bases between. The length of the CDR3 is 13 residues. CDR3 in DNA: TGTGCCACCAAAACCGGGACATCCTACGAGCAGTACTTC. Protein product: CATKTGTSYEQYF.

The chain carries TRBV7-8 and TRBJ2-7; 8 positions match TRBD1. V was pared by 4 bases and J by 2 bases, with 7 bases of the junction left unmatched. Germline V gene sequence: CDR1 SGHVS, CDR2 FQNEAQ. The CDR3 is 15 amino acids. CDR3 bases: TGTGCCAGCAGCTCGCGACAGGGGAAAGCCTACGAGCAGTACTTC. Amino acid sequence: CASSSRQGKAYEQYF.

This CDR3 reads CASSHSGLTWALNTEAFF. The CDR3 DNA reads as TGTGCCAGCAGCCATTCAGGTTTAACGTGGGCTCTTAACACTGAAGCTTTCTTT. The rearrangement uses TRBV14 and TRBJ1-1; D gene uncertain. The ends were cut back, 3 bases at V and 2 bases at J, with 22 bases in the middle. The CDR3 totals 18 residues. CDR1 and CDR2 (germline): SGHDN, FVKESK. The variable domain in full, with the rest retrieved from reference TRBV14 and TRBJ1-1, is EAGVTQFPSHSVIEKGQTVTLRCDPISGHDNLYWYRRVMGKEIKFLLHFVKESKQDESGMPNNRFLAERTGGTYSTLKVQPAELEDSGVYFCASSHSGLTWALNTEAFFGQGTRLTVV.

Only a few counts were recorded for this clone. The chain has TRBV28 and TRBJ2-7, with TRBD1 matching 9 bases. CDR1 and CDR2 from the germline V gene are MDHEN and SYDVKM. The CDR3 contains 14 residues. The J segment lost 10 bases and the V segment lost 6 bases, leaving 13 bases of the junction unmatched. CDR3 in amino acids: CASRSSGTGKHQYF. CDR3 nucleotide sequence: TGTGCCAGCAGATCCTCCGGGACAGGGAAACATCAGTACTTC.

The chain combines TRBV27 with TRBJ1-2; no clear D. Trimming removed 8 bases from V and 4 bases from J, with 20 bases in between. Germline V gene lookup returns CDR1 MNHEY and CDR2 SMNVEV (reference sequence). The CDR3 covers 15 residues. This CDR3 reads CASGSRDPKSYGYTF. CDR3 coding DNA: TGTGCCAGCGGCTCCCGGGATCCAAAATCCTATGGCTACACCTTC.

The genes are TRBV19 and TRBJ1-4, with 11 positions matching TRBD1. The germline V gene encodes CDR1 LNHDA and CDR2 SQIVND (reference sequence). With 3 bases clipped from V and 10 bases from J, the junction kept 7 bases outside the gene matches. CDR3 length equals 15 residues. This CDR3 reads CASSISGTGGGKLFF. The DNA of the CDR3 is TGTGCCAGTAGTATCTCCGGGACAGGGGGTGGAAAACTGTTTTTT.

The chain combines TRBV25-1 with TRBJ1-4, with 12 bases aligning to TRBD1. The CDR3 runs to 16 residues. Germline V gene lookup returns CDR1 MGHDK and CDR2 SYGVNS. After removal of 3 bases from V and 8 bases from J, the junction contained 7 bases not matched to a gene. CDR3 DNA: TGTGCCAGCAGTGAGGGACAGGGGGCAAGGGGAGAAAAACTGTTTTTT. Translation gives CASSEGQGARGEKLFF.

The chain links TRBV28 to TRBJ2-1, with a weak D call TRBD2 (5 bases). The CDR3 consists of 13 residues. Germline V gene sequence: CDR1 MDHEN, CDR2 SYDVKM. The V end lost 8 bases, the J end lost 10 bases, and 18 bases lay between the germline ends. CDR3 amino acids: CASEAGGPGEQFF. The CDR3, as DNA: TGTGCCAGCGAGGCGGGTGGACCGGGGGAGCAGTTCTTC.